Listed here are 13 T cell receptor beta chains from one sample, sequenced in a study of shared T cell receptors in the human thymus. Clones were sequenced by immunoSEQ multiplex PCR, and TCRdb holds only the in-frame ones, with some missing. The table lists 500,000 to 550,000 clones, roughly 74% of them singletons. In addition, the sample was reused for a study of human thymus T cells.

The specimen was thymocytes. These receptors were obtained from a boy less than two years old with a congenital heart defect.

The V and J genes are TRBV29-1 and TRBJ2-1; tentative D call: TRBD2 (6 bases). The V end was cut by 6 bases, the J end by 2 bases, with 11 bases between. The CDR3 has 13 amino acids. From germline, CDR1 is SQVTM and CDR2 ANQGSEA. The CDR3 nucleotides read TGCAGCGTCGGGACTCGCACCTACAATGAGCAGTTCTTC. Translation: CSVGTRTYNEQFF.

This chain uses TRBV11-2 with TRBJ2-4; tentatively, D is TRBD1 (6 bases). Trimming removed 5 bases at V and 1 base at J, with 18 bases between. Germline V lookup: CDR1 SGHAT, CDR2 FQNNGV. This CDR3 is 17 amino acids long. This CDR3 reads CASSPKANQGAKNIQYF. CDR3 DNA: TGTGCCAGCAGCCCCAAGGCCAATCAGGGGGCCAAAAACATTCAGTACTTC.

This clone was seen once. V gene TRBV5-8 combines with J gene TRBJ2-7, with TRBD2 matching over 7 bases. Germline values: CDR1 SGHTS, CDR2 YDEGEE. V gave up 4 bases and J gave up 3 bases; unmatched junction bases: 10. The CDR3 extends over 15 amino acids. The CDR3 loop is CASSRALGGGYEQYF. CDR3 nucleotides: TGTGCCAGCAGCCGGGCCTTGGGCGGGGGCTACGAGCAGTACTTC. Drawing the rest from reference TRBV5-8 and TRBJ2-7, the complete variable domain is EAGVTQSPTHLIKTRGQQATLRCSPISGHTSVYWYQQALGLGLQFLLWYDEGEERNRGNFPPRFSGRQFPNYSSELNVNALELEDSALYLCASSRALGGGYEQYFGPGTRLTVT.

The genes are TRBV4-3 and TRBJ2-3; TRBD2 matches 11 bases. The CDR3 consists of 16 residues. The germline gives CDR1 LGHNA, CDR2 YSLEER. J gave up 4 bases and V 1 base, and 4 bases lay outside the gene matches. The CDR3 sequence is CASSQVAGGFSDTQYF. For the CDR3, the DNA is TGCGCCAGCAGCCAAGTAGCGGGAGGGTTCTCAGATACGCAGTATTTT.

This clone was found a few times. The chain is built from TRBV10-3 and TRBJ2-5; 11 bases line up with TRBD1. Germline CDR1 is ENHRY and CDR2 is SYGVKD. Unmatched junction bases numbered 3, after V lost 4 bases and J lost 5 bases. The CDR3 runs to 14 residues. CDR3 sequence reads: CAISGTGGLETQYF. CDR3 in DNA: TGTGCCATCAGTGGGACAGGGGGCCTCGAGACCCAGTACTTC.

The rearrangement uses TRBV6-1 and TRBJ2-5; weak D call: TRBD2 (6 bases). V shed 2 bases and J shed 2 bases, with 12 bases lying between them. Germline V gene data show CDR1 as MNHNS and CDR2 as SASEGT. The CDR3 sequence is 15 residues long. Written as DNA, the CDR3 is TGTGCCAGCAGTGAACGAGGGAGGAATCAAGAGACCCAGTACTTC. Residues: CASSERGRNQETQYF.

This clone was seen a few times. The chain is built from TRBV7-2 and TRBJ2-7; maybe TRBD2 (6 bases). The V and J ends lost 4 bases and 1 base respectively, with 14 bases between them. Germline V gives CDR1 SGHTA, CDR2 FQGNSA. CDR3 length: 15 residues. CDR3 residues: CASSSGLAISYEQYF. The CDR3 DNA reads TGTGCCAGCAGCTCCGGGCTAGCGATTTCCTACGAGCAGTACTTC. The whole variable domain, filled in from reference TRBV7-2 and TRBJ2-7, reads GAGVSQSPSNKVTEKGKDVELRCDPISGHTALYWYRQSLGQGLEFLIYFQGNSAPDKSGLPSDRFSAERTGGSVSTLTIQRTQQEDSAVYLCASSSGLAISYEQYFGPGTRLTVT.

V and J are TRBV6-5 and TRBJ2-7, with 11 bases matching TRBD1. Germline values: CDR1 MNHEY, CDR2 SVGAGI. The CDR3 length is 15 residues. The junction had 8 bases not matched to a gene; V was cut back by 6 bases and J by 4 bases. CDR3 protein: CASSHRTGGGYEQYF. Written as DNA, the CDR3 is TGTGCCAGCAGCCACCGGACAGGGGGCGGATACGAGCAGTACTTC.

This clone was seen once. V gene TRBV18 combines with J gene TRBJ2-7; 8 nucleotides match TRBD2. The CDR3 totals 15 residues. The V gene end was trimmed by 0 bases and the J gene end by 3 bases; junction bases not matched to a gene: 4. The V gene's germline CDR1 is KGHSH and CDR2 LQKENI. The CDR3 here is CASSPPTSADYEQYF. The CDR3 nucleotides read TGTGCCAGCTCACCACCGACTAGCGCCGACTACGAGCAGTACTTC.

This clone was detected only a few times. The CDR3 is CASSPDIGTGHNEQFF. CDR3 nucleotide sequence: TGCGCCAGCAGCCCCGACATTGGGACAGGTCACAATGAGCAGTTCTTC. This chain joins TRBV4-3 and TRBJ2-1, with 8 bases lining up with TRBD1. CDR1 is LGHNA, CDR2 YSLEER, per germline. The CDR3 sequence is 16 residues long. The V and J ends lost 4 bases and 5 bases, in that order; junction bases with no gene match: 10.

This chain uses TRBV5-5 with TRBJ2-2; TRBD1 matches 9 bases. CDR1 SGHKS and CDR2 YYEKEE come from the germline V gene (reference sequence). CDR3 length: 15 residues. Germline trimming cut 4 bases from V and 7 bases from J; bases unmatched to any gene: 8. In DNA form, the CDR3 reads TGTGCCAGCAGCCGCCTAGGGACAGGGTTCGGGGAGCTGTTTTTT. This gives the protein CASSRLGTGFGELFF. Combining the CDR3 with reference TRBV5-5 and TRBJ2-2 gives the whole variable domain DAGVTQSPTHLIKTRGQQVTLRCSPISGHKSVSWYQQVLGQGPQFIFQYYEKEERGRGNFPDRFSARQFPNYSSELNVNALLLGDSALYLCASSRLGTGFGELFFGEGSRLTVL.

The genes are TRBV2 and TRBJ2-7; tentatively, D is TRBD1 (6 bases). Looked up from germline, CDR1 is SNHLY and CDR2 is FYNNEI. V was pared by 6 bases and J by 3 bases, with 21 bases between. The CDR3 has 16 amino acids. For the CDR3, the DNA is TGTGCCAGCAGCCCCCCTGGACAGAGCTTATTCTACGAGCAGTACTTC. It is translated as CASSPPGQSLFYEQYF.

This chain joins TRBV25-1 and TRBJ2-5, with 7 nucleotides matching TRBD1. The CDR3 spans 13 residues. Germline trimming cut 3 bases from V and 9 bases from J; bases unmatched to any gene: 7. Germline V gene sequence: CDR1 MGHDK, CDR2 SYGVNS. This CDR3 is CASSEQTGKSQYF. In DNA form, the CDR3 reads TGTGCCAGCAGTGAGCAGACAGGGAAGTCCCAGTACTTC.